Each of the 2 T cell receptor beta chains below was sequenced from the same sample in a study of regulatory T cells in long-lasting Graves disease. Time point meaning: persistent/refractory GD, antithyroid drugs over 5 years with positive TRAb. After RNA was extracted from PBMCs, the TCR library was made from it. Construction of the TCR beta libraries employed iRepertoire HTBI primers in conjunction with Arm-PCR of CDR3 regions. A single record per CDR3 protein comes from TCRdb applying MiXCR to the multiplex PCR reads. In the table there are 400,000 or so distinct CDR3 sequences, under 25% of which are singletons. The sample in question was peripheral blood mononuclear cells (PBMCs), obtained when the disease was refractory, from a patient treated with antithyroid drugs. The receptors were gathered from a female donor with Graves disease.

In this sample, this clonotype turned up many times. The rearrangement uses TRBV7-8 and TRBJ1-1; D is unresolved. This CDR3 region has 14 residues. Germline V gene sequence: CDR1 SGHVS, CDR2 FQNEAQ. Trimming took off 9 bases at V and 1 base at J, with 15 bases between the two ends. The CDR3 sequence: CASIVGGPNTEAFF. Written as DNA, the CDR3 is TGTGCCAGTATCGTGGGCGGGCCGAACACTGAAGCTTTCTTT.

This clonotype was seen only once. V is TRBV3-1 and J is TRBJ1-1; maybe TRBD1 (5 bases). The CDR3 covers 13 residues. The germline V and J ends were trimmed by 4 bases and 4 bases, with 10 bases remaining between them. The germline V gene has CDR1 LGHDT and CDR2 YNNKEL (reference sequence). CDR3 bases: TGTGCCAGCAGCCGGGGACTCCTCACTGAAGCTTTCTTT. As protein: CASSRGLLTEAFF.